The present T cell receptor beta chain was sequenced within a study of type 1 regulatory T cells. About the study: T-allo10 is a Tr1-enriched, alloantigen-specific CD4 T cell product made in vitro.

A single record per CDR3 protein comes from TCRdb applying MiXCR to the reads. The table shows about 24,000 distinct CDR3 sequences, with roughly two thirds occurring only once. The graft donor-derived T-allo10 cells reportedly recognize host alloantigens, are anergic, and suppress alloantigen-specifically. This clonotype was observed a handful of times. What it recognizes is unknown. Sequenced: cultured T cells, either the whole culture or a sorted T cell fraction (not recorded which). Subset given: Tr1-enriched cell product generated in vitro against host alloantigens. This clonotype was obtained from a human donor in good health.

For the CDR3, the DNA is TGTGCCAGCAGCTTCCTGGTTAGCGGGGGCCGGGGGACCGGGGAGCTGTTTTTT. Its protein is CASSFLVSGGRGTGELFF. V usage is TRBV5-6 and J usage is TRBJ2-2; TRBD2 matches at 9 bases. Per germline, CDR1 SGHDT and CDR2 YYEEEE. J was trimmed by 5 bases and V by 2 bases; bases with no gene match: 13. CDR3 length: 18 residues.